The 16 T cell receptor beta chains listed next were all sequenced from one sample in a study of control samples from healthy donors and cancer patients. Repertoires were generated with immunoSEQ multiplex PCR, while TCRdb's copy carries only in-frame clones and drops some. The table lists roughly 150,000 clones, 85% to 90% of them singletons. Sequencing used blood. All receptors come from a man in his late teens or twenties in good health.

This rearrangement joins TRBV18 to TRBJ1-2, with TRBD1 matching over 12 bases. V gave up 2 bases and J gave up 7 bases; unmatched junction bases: 5. From germline, CDR1 is KGHSH and CDR2 LQKENI. The CDR3 spans 15 residues. CDR3 residues: CASSPGTGGVGGYTF. DNA of the CDR3: TGTGCCAGCTCACCAGGGACAGGGGGCGTTGGTGGCTACACCTTC.

The rearrangement uses TRBV7-2 and TRBJ2-7, with D perhaps matching TRBD1 or TRBD2 (5 bases each). Germline values: CDR1 SGHTA, CDR2 FQGNSA. The CDR3 has 14 residues. Trimming removed 5 bases from V and 2 bases from J, with 13 bases in between. The CDR3 nucleotides read TGTGCCAGCAGCCTCCGGGGCCCTACCTACGAGCAGTACTTC. Protein: CASSLRGPTYEQYF.

The genes are TRBV6-2 or TRBV6-3 and TRBJ2-7; TRBD1 matches 8 bases. J was trimmed by 6 bases and V by 4 bases; bases with no gene match: 11. The CDR3 has 15 amino acids. CDR1 MNHEY and CDR2 SVGEGT come from the germline V gene. The CDR3 loop is CASSFPRTGRSEQYF. CDR3 DNA: TGTGCCAGCAGTTTCCCAAGGACAGGGAGGAGCGAGCAGTACTTC.

V and J are TRBV7-9 and TRBJ2-3; possibly TRBD2 for D (5 bases). The CDR3 sequence is 12 residues long. Trimming pared 8 bases from V and 2 bases from J, leaving 8 bases between. Looked up from germline, CDR1 is SEHNR and CDR2 is FQNEAQ (reference sequence). CDR3 DNA: TGTGCCAGCCGGGGAACCACAGATACGCAGTATTTT. It translates to CASRGTTDTQYF. Filled out from reference TRBV7-9 and TRBJ2-3, the complete variable domain reads DTGVSQNPRHKITKRGQNVTFRCDPISEHNRLYWYRQTLGQGPEFLTYFQNEAQLEKSRLLSDRFSAERPKGSFSTLEIQRTEQGDSAMYLCASRGTTDTQYFGPGTRLTVL.

This clone has only a few counts. The rearrangement uses TRBV7-2 and TRBJ1-6; possible D gene TRBD1, 5 bases. V was shortened by 1 base and J by 15 bases, with 16 bases between the two germline ends. CDR1 is SGHTA and CDR2 is FQGNSA in the germline V gene. The CDR3 covers 14 residues. CDR3 region: CASSLVLRGRGLHF. The CDR3 DNA reads TGTGCCAGCAGCTTAGTTTTACGGGGCCGCGGCCTCCACTTT.

This clone was seen a handful of times. At one boundary the junction diverges from the germline segment, which might be a read error. V is TRBV5-4 and J is TRBJ2-2; 10 bases line up with TRBD1. The germline V gene has CDR1 SGHNT and CDR2 YYREEE (reference sequence). The length of the CDR3 is 13 residues. The CDR3 nucleotides are TGTGCCAGCAGCTTCGGGTCGACAGGGGGCGCCATTTTT. Protein sequence: CASSFGSTGGAIF.

This CDR3 reads CSASRPDSSSTDTQYF. CDR3 in DNA: TGCAGTGCTAGTCGCCCCGACAGCTCTAGCACAGATACGCAGTATTTT. This sequence joins TRBV20-1 and TRBJ2-3; TRBD1 might be the D (5 bases). The CDR3 runs 16 residues. The germline V gene has CDR1 DFQATT and CDR2 SNEGSKA (reference sequence). V was shortened by 3 bases and J by 0 bases, with 16 bases between the two germline ends.

This chain connects TRBV7-3 to TRBJ1-1; D might be TRBD1 (6 bases). Germline V lookup: CDR1 SGHTA, CDR2 FQGTGA. The CDR3 contains 13 residues. V lost 4 bases and J lost 5, with 11 bases in between. The CDR3 DNA is TGTGCCAGCAGCTCCTTTAGGGGGACTGAAGCTTTCTTT. Translating it yields CASSSFRGTEAFF.

This chain joins TRBV6-4 and TRBJ2-7, with unresolved D. The V end lost 4 bases, the J end lost 0 bases, and 19 bases lay between the germline ends. This CDR3 region has 17 residues. Germline CDR1 MRHNA, CDR2 SNTAGT. The CDR3 region is CASSAQPRTEVSYEQYF. As DNA, the CDR3 is TGTGCCAGCAGTGCCCAACCCCGAACTGAAGTCTCCTACGAGCAGTACTTC.

The gene calls are TRBV5-6 and TRBJ1-2, with a weak D call TRBD1 (5 bases). Looked up from germline, CDR1 is SGHDT and CDR2 is YYEEEE. V lost 4 bases, J lost 7 bases, and 8 bases lay in between. This CDR3 has 11 residues. The CDR3 protein is CASSGDGGYTF. DNA of the CDR3: TGTGCCAGCAGCGGGGACGGTGGCTACACCTTC. Combining the CDR3 with reference TRBV5-6 and TRBJ1-2 gives the whole variable domain DAGVTQSPTHLIKTRGQQVTLRCSPKSGHDTVSWYQQALGQGPQFIFQYYEEEERQRGNFPDRFSGHQFPNYSSELNVNALLLGDSALYLCASSGDGGYTFGSGTRLTVV.

The chain carries TRBV6-2 or TRBV6-3 and TRBJ1-4, with 8 bases identical to TRBD1. J lost 7 bases, V lost 6 bases, and 7 bases had no gene match. Looked up from germline, CDR1 is MNHEY and CDR2 is SVGEGT. The CDR3 covers 14 residues. CDR3 bases: TGTGCCAGCAGCACTGACAGGGGAGGTGAAAAACTGTTTTTT. Protein: CASSTDRGGEKLFF.

This clone was seen only a few times. The chain joins TRBV30 to TRBJ2-1, with TRBD1 matching 10 bases. V shed 5 bases and J 4 bases; nucleotides not matched to a gene: 5. Per the germline V gene, CDR1 is GTSNPN and CDR2 is SVGIG (reference sequence). This CDR3 comprises 14 residues. This CDR3 is CAWARDRGYNEQFF. The DNA for the CDR3 is TGTGCCTGGGCGCGGGACAGGGGATACAATGAGCAGTTCTTC.

The rearrangement uses TRBV6-5 and TRBJ2-5; possibly TRBD1 for D (6 bases). V lost 6 bases, J lost 4 bases, and 15 bases lay in between. CDR1 is MNHEY, CDR2 SVGAGI, per germline. The CDR3 length is 14 residues. As DNA, the CDR3 is TGTGCCAGCAGGGTCAGGGGTGGCTCAGAGACCCAGTACTTC. Protein product: CASRVRGGSETQYF.

The gene calls are TRBV9 and TRBJ2-3, with 14 bases matching TRBD2. The germline V gene encodes CDR1 SGDLS and CDR2 YYNGEE. Unmatched junction bases numbered 13, after V lost 0 bases and J lost 4 bases. The CDR3 is made up of 20 amino acids. CDR3 bases: TGTGCCAGCAGCGTAGACGTGACTAGCGGGGGGGCCGGTTGGCCAGATACGCAGTATTTT. This sequence encodes CASSVDVTSGGAGWPDTQYF.

J is TRBJ2-7 and V is TRBV3-1 (or the pseudogene TRBV3-2); D uncertain. CDR3 length equals 16 residues. Germline V gene sequence: CDR1 LGHDT, CDR2 YNNKEL (reference sequence). V was cut by 0 bases and J by 0 bases, with 12 bases left in between. In DNA, the CDR3 is TGTGCCAGCAGCCAAGATCCCACAGCTTTCTCCTACGAGCAGTACTTC. Translated: CASSQDPTAFSYEQYF.

A single count supports this clone. The rearrangement links TRBV18 to TRBJ2-2; 8 bases fit TRBD1. Unmatched junction bases numbered 2, after V lost 3 bases and J lost 5 bases. CDR1 and CDR2 (germline): KGHSH, LQKENI. This CDR3 is 14 amino acids long. CDR3 DNA: TGTGCCAGCTCACCGGACAGGGAAACCGGGGAGCTGTTTTTT. Translating gives CASSPDRETGELFF.